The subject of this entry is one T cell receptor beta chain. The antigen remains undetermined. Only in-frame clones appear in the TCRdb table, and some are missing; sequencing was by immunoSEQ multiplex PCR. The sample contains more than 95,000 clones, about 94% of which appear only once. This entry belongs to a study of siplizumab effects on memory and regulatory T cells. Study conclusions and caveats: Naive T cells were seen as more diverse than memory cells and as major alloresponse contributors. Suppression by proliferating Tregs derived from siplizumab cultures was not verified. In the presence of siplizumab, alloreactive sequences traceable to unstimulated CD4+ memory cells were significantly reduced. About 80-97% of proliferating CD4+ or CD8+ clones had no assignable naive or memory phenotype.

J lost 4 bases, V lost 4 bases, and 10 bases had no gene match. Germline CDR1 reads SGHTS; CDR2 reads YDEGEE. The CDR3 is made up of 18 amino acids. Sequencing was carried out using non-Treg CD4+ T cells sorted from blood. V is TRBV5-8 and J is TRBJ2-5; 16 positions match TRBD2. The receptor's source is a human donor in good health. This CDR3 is CASSPGTSGGVPSETQYF. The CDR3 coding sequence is TGTGCCAGCAGCCCAGGGACTAGCGGGGGGGTCCCATCAGAGACCCAGTACTTC.